A single sample gave rise to the 29 T cell receptor beta chains below, sequenced in a study of T cell responses to AZD1222 COVID-19 vaccine. Repertoires were generated with immunoSEQ multiplex PCR, while TCRdb's copy carries only in-frame clones and drops some. The sample has around 170,000 clones; around 93% are singletons. Sequenced material: peripheral blood, taken on day 0 of AZD1222 vaccination. The receptors stem from an adult in good health.

This clone was seen only once. The J gene is TRBJ2-2, the V gene TRBV5-1, with 10 bases identical to TRBD2. There are 15 residues in the CDR3. CDR1 SGHRS and CDR2 YFSETQ come from the germline V gene. V lost 6 bases to trimming and J lost 1 base; unmatched junction nucleotides: 3. The CDR3 DNA follows: TGCGCCAGCACCCGGACTAGCGGGAACACCGGGGAGCTGTTTTTT. Encoded protein: CASTRTSGNTGELFF.

The rearrangement links TRBV30 to TRBJ2-7; the match to TRBD1 covers 10 bases. The CDR3 sequence is 14 residues long. V lost 1 base, J lost 3 bases, and 3 bases stayed unmatched. The V gene's germline CDR1 is GTSNPN and CDR2 SVGIG (reference sequence). The CDR3 region is CAWSAGQGDYEQYF. DNA of the CDR3: TGTGCCTGGAGTGCAGGACAGGGGGACTACGAGCAGTACTTC.

The chain combines TRBV28 with TRBJ1-3; 9 positions agree with TRBD1. The germline V gene encodes CDR1 MDHEN and CDR2 SYDVKM. The CDR3 has 16 residues. J lost 5 bases, V lost 8 bases, and 13 bases had no gene match. Here the CDR3 reads CASRGVGTGIRNTIYF. CDR3 coding DNA: TGTGCCAGCCGAGGGGTCGGGACAGGGATTAGAAACACCATATATTTT.

V is TRBV18 and J is TRBJ1-3; possibly TRBD1 for D (5 bases). The V gene lost 3 bases and the J gene lost 4 bases, with 16 bases spanning the gap. Germline V gives CDR1 KGHSH, CDR2 LQKENI. This CDR3 comprises 16 residues. CDR3 sequence: CASSPRLQEYGNTIYF. CDR3 coding DNA: TGTGCCAGCTCACCGCGATTACAGGAATACGGAAACACCATATATTTT.

The chain uses TRBV19 and TRBJ1-3; weak D call: TRBD1 (6 bases). Germline CDR1 is LNHDA and CDR2 is SQIVND (reference sequence). This CDR3 is built from 16 residues. The V end lost 4 bases, the J end lost 3 bases, and 16 bases lay between the germline ends. The CDR3 region has the DNA TGTGCCAGTAGTACCCGAACAGGGTCGGTTGGAAACACCATATATTTT. This codes for CASSTRTGSVGNTIYF.

This clone was seen only once. The chain carries TRBV5-1 and TRBJ2-7, with 14 bases matching TRBD2. Germline CDR1 is SGHRS and CDR2 is YFSETQ. Unmatched junction bases numbered 7, after V lost 4 bases and J lost 4 bases. The CDR3 consists of 16 residues. CDR3 nucleotides: TGCGCCAGCAGCAAGGGACTAGCGGGAGTCTTTTACGAGCAGTACTTC. As protein: CASSKGLAGVFYEQYF.

The chain employs TRBV12-3 or TRBV12-4 and TRBJ2-7; 7 positions agree with TRBD1. This CDR3 has 13 residues. Trimming took 6 bases from V and 2 from J; bases not matched to a gene: 4. CDR3 residues: CASSRDRAYEQYF. Here the CDR3 DNA reads TGTGCCAGCAGCCGGGACAGAGCCTACGAGCAGTACTTC.

The V gene is TRBV7-2, the J gene TRBJ2-1; D possibly corresponds to TRBD2 (5 bases). In germline, CDR1 is SGHTA, CDR2 FQGNSA. The CDR3 runs to 15 residues. Trimming removed 4 bases at V and 1 base at J, with 11 bases between. The CDR3: CASSSRVASYNEQFF. The CDR3 nucleotides are TGTGCCAGCAGCTCGAGGGTGGCGTCCTACAATGAGCAGTTCTTC.

The chain has TRBV7-8 and TRBJ2-4; TRBD1 aligns across 8 bases. CDR1 is SGHVS, CDR2 FQNEAQ, per germline. The trim removed 4 bases at V and 8 bases at J, leaving 10 bases unmatched. The CDR3 sequence is 15 residues long. In nucleotides, the CDR3 is TGTGCCAGCAGCTCCGAGGACAGGGCCGGGGACATTCAGTACTTC. As protein: CASSSEDRAGDIQYF.

This rearrangement joins TRBV28 to TRBJ2-7; D is perhaps TRBD2 (6 bases). CDR1 and CDR2 (germline): MDHEN, SYDVKM. The V gene lost 5 bases and the J gene lost 3 bases, with 14 bases spanning the gap. The CDR3 is 14 amino acids. The CDR3 DNA reads as TGTGCCAGCAGTAACCCCGGGACTTACTACGAGCAGTACTTC. It codes for CASSNPGTYYEQYF.

The J gene is TRBJ1-2, the V gene TRBV24-1, with D possibly TRBD1 on 5 matching bases. CDR3 length: 14 residues. Between the trimmed V and J ends, which lost 9 bases and 4 bases, there was a span of 17 bases. Germline-derived CDR1 and CDR2 are KGHDR and SFDVKD. This chain's CDR3 is CATSPRGGVYGYTF. The CDR3 DNA reads as TGTGCCACCTCCCCTCGAGGAGGGGTCTATGGCTACACCTTC.

The gene calls are TRBV11-2 and TRBJ2-7; D is unresolved. V lost 3 bases, J lost 6 bases, and 12 bases lay in between. Germline lookup yields CDR1 SGHAT and CDR2 FQNNGV. There are 13 residues in the CDR3. The DNA of the CDR3 is TGTGCCAGCAGCTTGTTCAACTCAGGCGAGCAGTACTTC. Residues: CASSLFNSGEQYF.

The chain combines TRBV5-1 with TRBJ2-6; a possible D gene is TRBD2 (5 bases). This CDR3 has 15 residues. Germline V CDR1 and CDR2: SGHRS, YFSETQ. With 4 bases removed from V and 4 bases from J, the gap between germline ends came to 12 bases. The CDR3 sequence: CASSIGPGGANVLTF. CDR3 sequence (DNA): TGCGCCAGCAGCATCGGCCCGGGGGGGGCCAACGTCCTGACTTTC.

The chain combines TRBV3-1 (or the pseudogene TRBV3-2) with TRBJ2-2; D remains unclear. CDR1 and CDR2 (germline): LGHDT, YNNKEL (reference sequence). The ends were cut back, 1 base at V and 1 base at J, with 13 bases in the middle. The CDR3 length is 17 residues. The CDR3 here is CASSQGVGSLNTGELFF. For the CDR3, the DNA is TGTGCCAGCAGCCAAGGTGTTGGCTCCTTGAACACCGGGGAGCTGTTTTTT.

The chain carries TRBV28 and TRBJ2-1, with 7 bases fitting TRBD2. Germline V gene data show CDR1 as MDHEN and CDR2 as SYDVKM. The CDR3 runs to 15 residues. Trimming took 3 bases from V and 3 from J; bases not matched to a gene: 5. The CDR3, as DNA: TGTGCCAGCAGTTTCGGGACTATGGGCTACAATGAGCAGTTCTTC. Its translation: CASSFGTMGYNEQFF. Full variable domain (remainder filled in from reference TRBV28 and TRBJ2-1): DVKVTQSSRYLVKRTGEKVFLECVQDMDHENMFWYRQDPGLGLRLIYFSYDVKMKEKGDIPEGYSVSREKKERFSLILESASTNQTSMYLCASSFGTMGYNEQFFGPGTRLTVL.

The CDR3 here is CASSPGGVTEAFF. The CDR3 nucleotides are TGTGCCAGCAGCCCAGGGGGAGTAACTGAAGCTTTCTTT. V usage is TRBV3-1 (or the pseudogene TRBV3-2) and J usage is TRBJ1-1; 7 bases map to TRBD1. CDR3 size: 13 residues. From germline, CDR1 is LGHDT and CDR2 YNNKEL (reference sequence). J gave up 5 bases and V 4 bases, and 4 bases lay outside the gene matches.

The rearrangement links TRBV28 to TRBJ1-2; 7 nucleotides agree with TRBD1. CDR1 and CDR2 from the germline V gene are MDHEN and SYDVKM. This CDR3 is 15 amino acids long. The V and J ends lost 3 bases and 2 bases, in that order; junction bases with no gene match: 6. The CDR3 DNA sequence: TGTGCCAGCAGTTTTCCTCTGGGACAGAACTATGGCTACACCTTC. Its translation is CASSFPLGQNYGYTF.

The chain carries TRBV9 and TRBJ2-1, with 7 bases identical to TRBD2. The CDR3 has 16 residues. Germline CDR1 and CDR2: SGDLS and YYNGEE. V gave up 4 bases and J gave up 6 bases; unmatched junction bases: 13. DNA for the CDR3: TGTGCCAGCAGCACCCGACTAGCCTCCGGGCTCAATGAGCAGTTCTTC. Translated: CASSTRLASGLNEQFF.

The chain uses TRBV10-3 and TRBJ2-3; 10 bases agree with TRBD1. The ends lost 6 bases at V and 2 bases at J; junction bases unmatched: 14. The CDR3 is 18 amino acids. Germline V gene sequence: CDR1 ENHRY, CDR2 SYGVKD. The CDR3 DNA reads as TGTGCCATCAGATCGAACCCATCGGGACAGGGGTACACAGATACGCAGTATTTT. Translated: CAIRSNPSGQGYTDTQYF.

J is TRBJ2-1 and V is TRBV11-2; D might be TRBD2 (5 bases). Germline V lookup: CDR1 SGHAT, CDR2 FQNNGV. The CDR3 is 15 amino acids. Trimming left V 3 bases short and J 0 bases short, with 9 bases between. CDR3 sequence: CASSLDFSSYNEQFF. The CDR3 DNA follows: TGTGCCAGCAGCTTGGACTTCAGCTCCTACAATGAGCAGTTCTTC.

The chain joins TRBV13 to TRBJ1-1, with no clear D. V lost 5 bases and J lost 0, with 10 bases in between. The germline V gene has CDR1 PRHDT and CDR2 FYEKMQ (reference sequence). CDR3 length: 14 residues. CDR3 sequence: CASSPSPLNTEAFF. The DNA for the CDR3 is TGTGCCAGCAGCCCCTCACCTTTGAACACTGAAGCTTTCTTT.

The chain links TRBV5-1 to TRBJ1-5; 7 positions match TRBD1. Trimming cost V 3 bases and J 4 bases; bases outside gene matches: 4. The CDR3 is made up of 14 amino acids. Germline CDR1 is SGHRS and CDR2 is YFSETQ. This CDR3 is CASSSGTENQPQHF. CDR3 in DNA: TGCGCCAGCAGCTCCGGGACAGAGAATCAGCCCCAGCATTTT.

V gene TRBV6-5 combines with J gene TRBJ1-5; D might be TRBD1 (5 bases). The CDR3 consists of 14 residues. Germline-derived CDR1 and CDR2 are MNHEY and SVGAGI. V was shortened by 0 bases and J by 3 bases, with 6 bases between the two germline ends. The DNA for the CDR3 is TGTGCCAGCAGTTACTCAGGGGCCAATCAGCCCCAGCATTTT. Translation gives CASSYSGANQPQHF.

This chain uses TRBV24-1 with TRBJ2-2; D may be TRBD1 (6 bases). V lost 7 bases, J lost 6 bases, and 14 bases lay in between. Germline V gene sequence: CDR1 KGHDR, CDR2 SFDVKD. The CDR3 length is 14 residues. CDR3 in amino acids: CATRGAPGAGELFF. CDR3 coding DNA: TGTGCCACCAGGGGGGCCCCAGGGGCCGGGGAGCTGTTTTTT.

The chain recombines TRBV30 with TRBJ2-2; 9 nucleotides line up with TRBD1. The germline gives CDR1 GTSNPN, CDR2 SVGIG (reference sequence). The CDR3 spans 14 residues. J lost 3 bases, V lost 4 bases, and 3 bases had no gene match. CDR3 nucleotides: TGTGCCTGGAAGGGGGACAGGGACACCGGGGAGCTGTTTTTT. This encodes CAWKGDRDTGELFF.

V usage is TRBV2 and J usage is TRBJ1-5; D is undetermined. The V and J ends lost 6 bases and 1 base respectively, with 19 bases between them. The CDR3 loop spans 17 amino acids. Germline CDR1 SNHLY, CDR2 FYNNEI. CDR3 residues: CASRPRGSDGSNQPQHF. CDR3 nucleotides: TGTGCCAGCAGACCCCGGGGTTCGGACGGAAGCAATCAGCCCCAGCATTTT.

The chain joins TRBV29-1 to TRBJ2-1; possibly TRBD2 for D (6 bases). Trimming removed 8 bases at V and 5 bases at J, with 16 bases between. Germline V lookup: CDR1 SQVTM, CDR2 ANQGSEA. The CDR3 spans 13 residues. As DNA, the CDR3 is TGCAGCTTCATCAGGGAGGCCCACAATGAGCAGTTCTTC. Its protein product is CSFIREAHNEQFF.

V and J are TRBV6-5 and TRBJ1-5; no clear D gene. The CDR3 has 13 amino acids. The V end was cut by 5 bases, the J end by 6 bases, with 11 bases between. Germline V CDR1 and CDR2: MNHEY, SVGAGI. The CDR3, as DNA: TGTGCCAGCAGTCACGACGTAGGTCAGCCCCAGCATTTT. It translates to CASSHDVGQPQHF.

J is TRBJ2-1 and V is TRBV5-4; 9 bases line up with TRBD1. J gave up 6 bases and V 4 bases, and 5 bases lay outside the gene matches. Per germline, CDR1 SGHNT and CDR2 YYREEE (reference sequence). CDR3 length equals 14 residues. For the CDR3, the DNA is TGTGCCAGCAGCACCGGGACAGGGACCAATGAGCAGTTCTTC. Translation: CASSTGTGTNEQFF.